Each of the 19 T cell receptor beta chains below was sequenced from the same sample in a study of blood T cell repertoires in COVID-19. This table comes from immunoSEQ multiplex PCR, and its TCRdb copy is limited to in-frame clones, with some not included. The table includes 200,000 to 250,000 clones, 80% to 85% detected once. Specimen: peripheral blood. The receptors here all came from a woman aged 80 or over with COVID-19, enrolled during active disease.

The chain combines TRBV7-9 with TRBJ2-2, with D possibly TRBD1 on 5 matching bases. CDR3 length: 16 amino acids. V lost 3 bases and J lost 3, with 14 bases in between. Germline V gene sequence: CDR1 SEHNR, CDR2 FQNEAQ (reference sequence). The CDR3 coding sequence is TGTGCCAGCAGCTTGGTTCGGTCCAGGGACACCGGGGAGCTGTTTTTT. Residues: CASSLVRSRDTGELFF.

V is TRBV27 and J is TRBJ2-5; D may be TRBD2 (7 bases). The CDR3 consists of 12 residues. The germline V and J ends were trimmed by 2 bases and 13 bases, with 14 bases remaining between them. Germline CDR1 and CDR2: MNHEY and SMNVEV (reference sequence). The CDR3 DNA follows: TGTGCCAGCAGTTTAAACGGGGGGCTTGTGTACTTC. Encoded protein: CASSLNGGLVYF.

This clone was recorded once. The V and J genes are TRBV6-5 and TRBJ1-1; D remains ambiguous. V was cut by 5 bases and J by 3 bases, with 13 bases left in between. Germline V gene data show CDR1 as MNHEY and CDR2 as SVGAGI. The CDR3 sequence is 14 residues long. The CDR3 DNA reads TGTGCCAGCAGTCCCGCTGGCGGGGACACTGAAGCTTTCTTT. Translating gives CASSPAGGDTEAFF.

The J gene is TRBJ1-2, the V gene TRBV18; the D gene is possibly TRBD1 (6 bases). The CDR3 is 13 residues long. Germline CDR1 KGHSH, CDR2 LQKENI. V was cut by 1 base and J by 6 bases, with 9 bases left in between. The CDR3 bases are TGTGCCAGCTCACCACGACAGGAGGATGGCTACACCTTC. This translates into CASSPRQEDGYTF.

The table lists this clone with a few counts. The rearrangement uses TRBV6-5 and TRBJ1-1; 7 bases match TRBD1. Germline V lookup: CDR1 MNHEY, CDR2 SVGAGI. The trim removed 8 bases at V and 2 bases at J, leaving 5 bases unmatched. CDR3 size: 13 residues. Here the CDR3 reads CASLRQGNTEAFF. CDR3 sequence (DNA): TGTGCCAGCCTAAGACAGGGAAACACTGAAGCTTTCTTT.

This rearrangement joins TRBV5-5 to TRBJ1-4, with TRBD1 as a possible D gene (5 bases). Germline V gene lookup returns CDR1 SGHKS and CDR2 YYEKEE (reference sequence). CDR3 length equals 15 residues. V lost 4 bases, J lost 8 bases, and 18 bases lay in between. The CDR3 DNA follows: TGTGCCAGCAGCCCCAGGCCAGGGCTTAGGGAAAAACTGTTTTTT. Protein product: CASSPRPGLREKLFF.

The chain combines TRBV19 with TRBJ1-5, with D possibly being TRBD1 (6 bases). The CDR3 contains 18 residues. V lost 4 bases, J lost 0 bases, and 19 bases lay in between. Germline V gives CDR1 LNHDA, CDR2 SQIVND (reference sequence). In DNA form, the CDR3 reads TGTGCCAGTAGTAAGGGTACAGGGTTTTTCTATAGCAATCAGCCCCAGCATTTT. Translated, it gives CASSKGTGFFYSNQPQHF.

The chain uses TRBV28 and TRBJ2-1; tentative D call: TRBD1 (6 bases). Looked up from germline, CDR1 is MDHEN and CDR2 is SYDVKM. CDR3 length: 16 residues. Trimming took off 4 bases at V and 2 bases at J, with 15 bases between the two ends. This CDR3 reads CASSSTGTPTYNEQFF. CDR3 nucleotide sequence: TGTGCCAGCAGTTCGACTGGGACACCTACCTACAATGAGCAGTTCTTC.

As DNA, the CDR3 is TGTGCCAGCAGATCAAATCAGCCCCAGCATTTT. Translated: CASRSNQPQHF. The chain couples TRBV2 to TRBJ1-5; D ambiguous. Germline lookup yields CDR1 SNHLY and CDR2 FYNNEI. Trimming stripped 6 bases from V and 4 bases from J, with 4 bases between. CDR3 length: 11 residues.

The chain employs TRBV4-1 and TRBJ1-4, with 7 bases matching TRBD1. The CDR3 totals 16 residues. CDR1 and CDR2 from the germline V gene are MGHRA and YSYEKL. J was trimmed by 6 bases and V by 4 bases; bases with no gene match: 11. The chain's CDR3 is CASSLGVGTVDEKLFF. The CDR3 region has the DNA TGCGCCAGCAGCCTAGGTGTCGGGACAGTCGATGAAAAACTGTTTTTT.

This chain's CDR3 is CASSLRSTDTQYF. CDR3 bases: TGTGCCAGCAGCTTACGGAGCACAGATACGCAGTATTTT. The V and J genes are TRBV11-3 and TRBJ2-3; D call uncertain. The CDR3 spans 13 residues. Trimming removed 2 bases from V and 0 bases from J, with 3 bases in between. Germline-derived CDR1 and CDR2 are SGHNT and YENEEA.

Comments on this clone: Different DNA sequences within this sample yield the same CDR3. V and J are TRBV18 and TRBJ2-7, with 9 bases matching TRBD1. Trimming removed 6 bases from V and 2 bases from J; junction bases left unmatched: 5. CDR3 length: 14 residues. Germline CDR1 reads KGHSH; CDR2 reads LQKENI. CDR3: CASSPGQGTYEQYF. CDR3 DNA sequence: TGTGCCAGCTCGCCGGGACAGGGAACCTACGAGCAGTACTTC. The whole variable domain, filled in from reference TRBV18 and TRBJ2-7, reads NAGVMQNPRHLVRRRGQEARLRCSPMKGHSHVYWYRQLPEEGLKFMVYLQKENIIDESGMPKERFSAEFPKEGPSILRIQQVVRGDSAAYFCASSPGQGTYEQYFGPGTRLTVT.

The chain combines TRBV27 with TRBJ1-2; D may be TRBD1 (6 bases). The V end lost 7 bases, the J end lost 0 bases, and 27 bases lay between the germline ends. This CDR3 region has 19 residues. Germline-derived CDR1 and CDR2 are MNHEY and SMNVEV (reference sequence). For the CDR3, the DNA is TGTGCCAGCACCTGGCGGAACTCGAGGGACACCAAAACTAACTATGGCTACACCTTC. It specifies CASTWRNSRDTKTNYGYTF.

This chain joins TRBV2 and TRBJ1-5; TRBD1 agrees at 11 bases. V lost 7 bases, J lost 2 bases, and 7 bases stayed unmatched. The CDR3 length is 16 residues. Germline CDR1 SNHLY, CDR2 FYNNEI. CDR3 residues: CASKGQGGGGNQPQHF. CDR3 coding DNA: TGTGCCAGCAAGGGACAGGGGGGAGGAGGCAATCAGCCCCAGCATTTT. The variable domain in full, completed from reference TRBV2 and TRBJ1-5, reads EPEVTQTPSHQVTQMGQEVILRCVPISNHLYFYWYRQILGQKVEFLVSFYNNEISEKSEIFDDQFSVERPDGSNFTLKIRSTKLEDSAMYFCASKGQGGGGNQPQHFGDGTRLSIL.

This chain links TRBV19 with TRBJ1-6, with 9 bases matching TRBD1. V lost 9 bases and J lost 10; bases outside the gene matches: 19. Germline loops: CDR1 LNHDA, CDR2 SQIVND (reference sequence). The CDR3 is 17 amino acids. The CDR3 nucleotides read TGTGCCAGCCAGGACCGGGACAGGGACGTACGGTGGTCACCCCTCCACTTT. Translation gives CASQDRDRDVRWSPLHF.

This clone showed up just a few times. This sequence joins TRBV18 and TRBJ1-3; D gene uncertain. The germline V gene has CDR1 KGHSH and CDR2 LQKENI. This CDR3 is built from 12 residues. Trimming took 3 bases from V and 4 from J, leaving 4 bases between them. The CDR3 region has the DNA TGTGCCAGCTCACCCAGAGGAAACACCATATATTTT. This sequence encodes CASSPRGNTIYF.

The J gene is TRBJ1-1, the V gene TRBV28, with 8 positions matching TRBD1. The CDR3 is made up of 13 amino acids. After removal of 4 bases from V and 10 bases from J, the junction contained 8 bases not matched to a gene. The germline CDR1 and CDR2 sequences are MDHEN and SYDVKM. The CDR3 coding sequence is TGTGCCAGCAGTTCCTCCGTCGGGACAGGAGCTTTCTTT. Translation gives CASSSSVGTGAFF. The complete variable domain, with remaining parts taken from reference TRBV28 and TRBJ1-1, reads DVKVTQSSRYLVKRTGEKVFLECVQDMDHENMFWYRQDPGLGLRLIYFSYDVKMKEKGDIPEGYSVSREKKERFSLILESASTNQTSMYLCASSSSVGTGAFFGQGTRLTVV.

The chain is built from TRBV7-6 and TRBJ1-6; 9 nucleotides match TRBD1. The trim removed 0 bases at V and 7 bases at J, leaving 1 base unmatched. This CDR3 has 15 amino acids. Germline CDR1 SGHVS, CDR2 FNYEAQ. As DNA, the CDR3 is TGTGCCAGCAGCTTAGCGGGACAGGGAAATTCACCCCTCCACTTT. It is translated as CASSLAGQGNSPLHF.

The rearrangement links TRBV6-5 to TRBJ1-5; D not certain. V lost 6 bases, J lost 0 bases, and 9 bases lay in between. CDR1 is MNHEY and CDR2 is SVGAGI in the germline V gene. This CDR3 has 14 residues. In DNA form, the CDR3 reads TGTGCCAGCAGCCTAATTAGTAGCAATCAGCCCCAGCATTTT. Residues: CASSLISSNQPQHF.